This T cell receptor beta chain was observed in a study of human T cells and chemical hapten exposure. Study-wide context: Patients' scalps got diphenylcyclopropenone weekly throughout the approximately 25-week study.

Trimming took 4 bases from V and 5 from J, leaving 14 bases between them. Germline-derived CDR1 and CDR2 are MNHEY and SVGEGT. The length of the CDR3 is 14 residues. Stated time point: patch test 3, about 24 weeks after DPC sensitization. Treatment indicated: therapeutic diphenylcyclopropenone sensitization with weekly scalp DPC. TCRdb analysed the RACE reads with MiXCR anew, one entry per CDR3 protein. The repertoire holds 100,000 to 120,000 distinct CDR3 sequences, about 34% seen once, with around 2.7% in the top ten. The receptor was isolated from a man between 35 and 55 years old with alopecia areata. Some clones in this sample may be carry-over from other donors' samples. This sequence joins TRBV6-2 or TRBV6-3 and TRBJ1-2, with a possible D match to TRBD1 (6 bases). The source was whole blood, collected in connection with sensitization to the hapten diphenylcyclopropenone (DPC). The CDR3 nucleotides read TGTGCCAGCAGTTCGGACAGCGCCTTATATGGCTACACCTTC. Its translation is CASSSDSALYGYTF.